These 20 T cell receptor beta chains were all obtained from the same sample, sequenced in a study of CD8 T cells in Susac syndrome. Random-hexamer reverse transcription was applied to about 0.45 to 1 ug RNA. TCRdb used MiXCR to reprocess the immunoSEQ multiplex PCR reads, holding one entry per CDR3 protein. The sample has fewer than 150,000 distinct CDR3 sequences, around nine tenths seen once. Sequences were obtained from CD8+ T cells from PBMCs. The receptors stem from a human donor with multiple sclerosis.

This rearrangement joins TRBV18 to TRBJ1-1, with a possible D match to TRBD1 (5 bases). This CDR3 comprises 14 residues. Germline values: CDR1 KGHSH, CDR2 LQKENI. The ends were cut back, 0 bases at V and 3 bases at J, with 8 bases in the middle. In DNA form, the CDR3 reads TGTGCCAGCTCACCACCGTGGGGGGACACTGAAGCTTTCTTT. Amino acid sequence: CASSPPWGDTEAFF.

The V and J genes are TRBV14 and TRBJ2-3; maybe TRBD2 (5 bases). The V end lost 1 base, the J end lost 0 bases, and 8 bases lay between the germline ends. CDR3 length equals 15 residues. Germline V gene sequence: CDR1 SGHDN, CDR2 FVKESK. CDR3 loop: CASSQVAPSTDTQYF. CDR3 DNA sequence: TGTGCCAGCAGCCAAGTAGCGCCCAGCACAGATACGCAGTATTTT.

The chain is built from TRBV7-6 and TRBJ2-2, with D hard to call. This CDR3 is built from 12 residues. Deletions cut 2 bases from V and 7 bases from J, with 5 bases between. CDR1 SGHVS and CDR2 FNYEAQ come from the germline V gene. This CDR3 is CASSLMSGELFF. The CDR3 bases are TGTGCCAGCAGCTTAATGAGCGGGGAGCTGTTTTTT. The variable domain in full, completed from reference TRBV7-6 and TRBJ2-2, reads GAGVSQSPRYKVTKRGQDVALRCDPISGHVSLYWYRQALGQGPEFLTYFNYEAQQDKSGLPNDRFSAERPEGSISTLTIQRTEQRDSAMYRCASSLMSGELFFGEGSRLTVL.

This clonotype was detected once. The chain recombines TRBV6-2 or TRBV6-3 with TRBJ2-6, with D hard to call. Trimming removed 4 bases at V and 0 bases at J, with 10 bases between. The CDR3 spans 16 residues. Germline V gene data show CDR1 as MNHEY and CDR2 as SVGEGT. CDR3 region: CASSFRRISGANVLTF. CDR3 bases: TGTGCCAGCAGTTTCCGGCGGATCTCTGGGGCCAACGTCCTGACTTTC.

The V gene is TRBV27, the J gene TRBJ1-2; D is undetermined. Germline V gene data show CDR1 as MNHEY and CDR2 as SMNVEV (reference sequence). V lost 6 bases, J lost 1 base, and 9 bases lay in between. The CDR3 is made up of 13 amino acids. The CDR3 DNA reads TGTGCCAGCAGGATATCTGGTAACTATGGCTACACCTTC. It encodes CASRISGNYGYTF.

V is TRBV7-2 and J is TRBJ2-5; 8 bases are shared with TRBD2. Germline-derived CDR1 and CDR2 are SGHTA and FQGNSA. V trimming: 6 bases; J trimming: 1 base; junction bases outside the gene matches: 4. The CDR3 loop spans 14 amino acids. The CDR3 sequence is CASSSGGGQETQYF. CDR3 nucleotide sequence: TGTGCCAGCAGTTCGGGAGGGGGCCAAGAGACCCAGTACTTC.

The CDR3 nucleotides are TGTGCCAGTAGATTTATCCCGCCCCGGACAGTTGATTATACGCAGTATTTT. Its protein product is CASRFIPPRTVDYTQYF. This chain uses TRBV27 with TRBJ2-3; a weak D match, TRBD1 (6 bases). The germline gives CDR1 MNHEY, CDR2 SMNVEV (reference sequence). V was clipped by 9 bases and J by 7 bases, with 29 bases between them. There are 17 residues in the CDR3.

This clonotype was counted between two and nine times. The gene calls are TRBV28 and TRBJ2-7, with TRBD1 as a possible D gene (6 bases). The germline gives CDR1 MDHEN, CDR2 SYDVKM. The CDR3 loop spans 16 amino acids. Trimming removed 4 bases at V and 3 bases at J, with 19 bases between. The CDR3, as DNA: TGTGCCAGCAGTTCTTGGGACACCAACTCAATCTACGAGCAGTACTTC. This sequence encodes CASSSWDTNSIYEQYF.

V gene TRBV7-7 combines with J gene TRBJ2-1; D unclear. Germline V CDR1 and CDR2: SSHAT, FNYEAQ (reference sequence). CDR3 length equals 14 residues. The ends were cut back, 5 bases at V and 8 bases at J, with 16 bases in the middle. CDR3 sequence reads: CASSPSPSVHEQFF. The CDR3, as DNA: TGTGCCAGCAGCCCCTCCCCGTCCGTCCATGAGCAGTTCTTC.

The CDR3 nucleotides read TGTGCCAGCTCACTCCCCTCGGGACAGGGCCATGAGCAGTTCTTC. This sequence encodes CASSLPSGQGHEQFF. J is TRBJ2-1 and V is TRBV18; the match to TRBD1 covers 9 bases. CDR3 length: 15 amino acids. The germline V gene encodes CDR1 KGHSH and CDR2 LQKENI. V was pared by 4 bases and J by 8 bases, with 9 bases of the junction left unmatched.

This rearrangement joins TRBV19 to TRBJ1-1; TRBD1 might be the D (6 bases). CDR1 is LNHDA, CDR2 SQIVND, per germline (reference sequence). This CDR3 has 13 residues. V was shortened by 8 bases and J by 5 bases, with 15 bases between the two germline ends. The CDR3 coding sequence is TGTGCCAGTGGCCAGGGGATCGGGACTGAAGCTTTCTTT. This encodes CASGQGIGTEAFF.

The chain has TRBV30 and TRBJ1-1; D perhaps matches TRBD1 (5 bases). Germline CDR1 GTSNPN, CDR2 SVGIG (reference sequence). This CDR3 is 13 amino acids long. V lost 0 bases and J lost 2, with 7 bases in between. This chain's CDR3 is CAWSVGGNTEAFF. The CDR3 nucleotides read TGTGCCTGGAGTGTTGGGGGAAACACTGAAGCTTTCTTT.

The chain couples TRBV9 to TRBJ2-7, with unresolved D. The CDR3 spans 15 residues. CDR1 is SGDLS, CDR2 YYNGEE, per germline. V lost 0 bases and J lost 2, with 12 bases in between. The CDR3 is CASSVASGPPYEQYF. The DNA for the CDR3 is TGTGCCAGCAGCGTAGCTAGTGGCCCTCCCTACGAGCAGTACTTC. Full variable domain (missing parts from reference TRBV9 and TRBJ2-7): DSGVTQTPKHLITATGQRVTLRCSPRSGDLSVYWYQQSLDQGLQFLIQYYNGEERAKGNILERFSAQQFPDLHSELNLSSLELGDSALYFCASSVASGPPYEQYFGPGTRLTVT.

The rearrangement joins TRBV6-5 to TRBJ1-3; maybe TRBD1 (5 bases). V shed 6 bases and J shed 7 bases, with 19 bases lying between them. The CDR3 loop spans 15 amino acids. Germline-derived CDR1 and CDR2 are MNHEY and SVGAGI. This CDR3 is CASRSSGHAGNTIYF. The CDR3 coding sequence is TGTGCCAGCAGATCCTCAGGGCACGCAGGGAACACCATATATTTT.

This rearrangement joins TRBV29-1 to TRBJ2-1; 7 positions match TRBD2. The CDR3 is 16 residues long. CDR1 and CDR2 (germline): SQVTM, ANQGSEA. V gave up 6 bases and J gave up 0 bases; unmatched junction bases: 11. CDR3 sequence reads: CSVLTSAQFSYNEQFF. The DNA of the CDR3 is TGCAGCGTCTTAACTAGCGCCCAATTCTCCTACAATGAGCAGTTCTTC.

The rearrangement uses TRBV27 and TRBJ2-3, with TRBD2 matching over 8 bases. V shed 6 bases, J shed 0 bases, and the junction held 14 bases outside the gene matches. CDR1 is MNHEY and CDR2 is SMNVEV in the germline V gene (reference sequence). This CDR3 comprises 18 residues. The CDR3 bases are TGTGCCAGCAGCCCATTCCTACTAGCGGTTACTAGCACAGATACGCAGTATTTT. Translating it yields CASSPFLLAVTSTDTQYF.

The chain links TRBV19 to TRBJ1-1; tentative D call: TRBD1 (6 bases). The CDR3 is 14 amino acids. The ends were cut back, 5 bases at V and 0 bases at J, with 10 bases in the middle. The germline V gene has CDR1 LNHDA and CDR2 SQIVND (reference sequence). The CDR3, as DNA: TGTGCCAGTAGTTTCCAGGGGATGAACACTGAAGCTTTCTTT. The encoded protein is CASSFQGMNTEAFF.

The CDR3 DNA reads TGTGCCAGCAGTTCCCGGACAGGGGCCTTCGATAATTATGGCTACACCTTC. Protein sequence: CASSSRTGAFDNYGYTF. This chain joins TRBV27 and TRBJ1-2, with 9 bases aligning to TRBD1. The CDR3 runs to 17 residues. The germline V gene encodes CDR1 MNHEY and CDR2 SMNVEV (reference sequence). The V gene end was trimmed by 4 bases and the J gene end by 5 bases; junction bases not matched to a gene: 14.

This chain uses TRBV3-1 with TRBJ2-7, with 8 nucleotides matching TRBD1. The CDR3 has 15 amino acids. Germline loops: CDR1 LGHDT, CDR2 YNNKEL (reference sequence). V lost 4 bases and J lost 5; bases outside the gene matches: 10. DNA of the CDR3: TGTGCCAGCAGCCCCGAACGGGACAGGCGAGACGAGCAGTACTTC. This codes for CASSPERDRRDEQYF.

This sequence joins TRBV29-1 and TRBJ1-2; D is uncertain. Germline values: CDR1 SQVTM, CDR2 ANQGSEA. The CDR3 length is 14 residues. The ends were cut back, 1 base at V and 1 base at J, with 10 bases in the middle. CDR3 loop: CSVEASDYNYGYTF. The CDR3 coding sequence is TGCAGCGTTGAAGCGTCAGATTATAACTATGGCTACACCTTC.